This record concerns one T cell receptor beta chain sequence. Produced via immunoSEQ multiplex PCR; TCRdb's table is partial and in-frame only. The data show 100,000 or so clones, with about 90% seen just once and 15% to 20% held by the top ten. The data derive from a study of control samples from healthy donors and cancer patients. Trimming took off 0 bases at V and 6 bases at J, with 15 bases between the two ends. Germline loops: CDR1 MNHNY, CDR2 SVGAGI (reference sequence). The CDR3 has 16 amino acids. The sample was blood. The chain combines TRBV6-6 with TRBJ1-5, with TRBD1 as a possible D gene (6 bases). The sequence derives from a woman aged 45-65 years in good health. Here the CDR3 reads CASSYSSGGKGQPQHF. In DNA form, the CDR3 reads TGTGCCAGCAGTTACTCGAGTGGGGGCAAGGGTCAGCCCCAGCATTTT.